These 2 T cell receptor beta chains came from one sample sequenced in a study of cytomegalovirus exposure and HLA in healthy donors. Use of 60 Vbeta and 13 Jbeta primers characterized the PCR. Assay used: immunoSEQ multiplex PCR; TCRdb lists only in-frame clones, some missing. This table holds over 150,000 clones, around 83% found once. Material for sequencing was PBMCs. Source of these receptors: a girl aged 2 to 9 in good health and CMV-seropositive.

J is TRBJ1-1 and V is TRBV6-1; maybe TRBD1 (5 bases). The CDR3 runs to 15 residues. In germline, CDR1 is MNHNS, CDR2 SASEGT. Trimming removed 4 bases from V and 0 bases from J, with 12 bases in between. The CDR3 reads CASSATGDMNTEAFF. CDR3 sequence (DNA): TGTGCCAGCAGTGCAACAGGTGACATGAACACTGAAGCTTTCTTT.

The chain uses TRBV7-9 and TRBJ1-1, with TRBD1 as a possible D gene (6 bases). There are 13 residues in the CDR3. CDR1 and CDR2 from the germline V gene are SEHNR and FQNEAQ (reference sequence). Between the trimmed V and J ends, which lost 3 bases and 4 bases, there was a span of 9 bases. CDR3 coding DNA: TGTGCCAGCAGCTTCAGGGGTGGCACTGAAGCTTTCTTT. Protein sequence: CASSFRGGTEAFF.